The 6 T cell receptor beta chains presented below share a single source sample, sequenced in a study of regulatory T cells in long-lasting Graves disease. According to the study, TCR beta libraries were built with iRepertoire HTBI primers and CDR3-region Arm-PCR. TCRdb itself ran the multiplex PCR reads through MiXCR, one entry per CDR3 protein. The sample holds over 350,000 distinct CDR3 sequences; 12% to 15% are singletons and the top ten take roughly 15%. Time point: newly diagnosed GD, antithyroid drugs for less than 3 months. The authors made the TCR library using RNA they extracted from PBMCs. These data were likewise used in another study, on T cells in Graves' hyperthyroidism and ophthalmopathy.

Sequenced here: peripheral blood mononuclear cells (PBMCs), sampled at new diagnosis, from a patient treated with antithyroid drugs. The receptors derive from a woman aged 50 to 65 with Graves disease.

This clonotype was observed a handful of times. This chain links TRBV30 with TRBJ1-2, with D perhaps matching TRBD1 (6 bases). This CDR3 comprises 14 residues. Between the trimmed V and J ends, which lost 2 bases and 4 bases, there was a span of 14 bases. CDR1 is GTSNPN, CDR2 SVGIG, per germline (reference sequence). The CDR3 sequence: CAWSQKGDRYGYTF. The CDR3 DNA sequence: TGTGCCTGGAGTCAGAAGGGGGACCGCTATGGCTACACCTTC.

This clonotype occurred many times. The CDR3 DNA follows: TGTGCCAGCACCACCGCAGTGGGTGGCGTGCAGTTCTTC. Translating gives CASTTAVGGVQFF. The V and J genes are TRBV6-2 or TRBV6-3 and TRBJ2-1; D gene unclear. Per the germline V gene, CDR1 is MNHEY and CDR2 is SVGEGT. The CDR3 sequence is 13 residues long. With 7 bases removed from V and 12 bases from J, the gap between germline ends came to 19 bases.

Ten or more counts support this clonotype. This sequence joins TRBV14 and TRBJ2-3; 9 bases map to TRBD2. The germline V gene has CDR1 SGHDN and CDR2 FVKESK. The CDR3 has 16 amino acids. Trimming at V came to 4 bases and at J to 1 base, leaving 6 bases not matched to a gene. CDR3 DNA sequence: TGTGCCAGCAGCCCCGACGGCGGGGGGGGCACAGATACGCAGTATTTT. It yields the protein CASSPDGGGGTDTQYF. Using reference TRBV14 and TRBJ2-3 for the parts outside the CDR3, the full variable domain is EAGVTQFPSHSVIEKGQTVTLRCDPISGHDNLYWYRRVMGKEIKFLLHFVKESKQDESGMPNNRFLAERTGGTYSTLKVQPAELEDSGVYFCASSPDGGGGTDTQYFGPGTRLTVL.

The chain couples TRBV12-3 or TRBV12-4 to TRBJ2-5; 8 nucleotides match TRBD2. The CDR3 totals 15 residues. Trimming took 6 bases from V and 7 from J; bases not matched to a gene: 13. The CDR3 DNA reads TGTGCCAGCAGCCCATCGGGGGGGGCCATGGGGACCCAGTACTTC. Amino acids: CASSPSGGAMGTQYF.

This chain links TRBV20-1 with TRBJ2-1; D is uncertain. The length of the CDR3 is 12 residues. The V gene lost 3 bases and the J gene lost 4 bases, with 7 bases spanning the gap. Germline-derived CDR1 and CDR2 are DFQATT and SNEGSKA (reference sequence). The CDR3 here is CSASRVYNEQFF. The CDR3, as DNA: TGCAGTGCTAGTCGGGTTTACAATGAGCAGTTCTTC.

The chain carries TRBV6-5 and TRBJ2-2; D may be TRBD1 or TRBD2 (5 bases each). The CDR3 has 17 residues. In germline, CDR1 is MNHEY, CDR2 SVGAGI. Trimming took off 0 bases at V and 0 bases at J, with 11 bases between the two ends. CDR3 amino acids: CASSYSSRDANTGELFF. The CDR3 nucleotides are TGTGCCAGCAGTTACTCGAGTCGGGACGCGAACACCGGGGAGCTGTTTTTT.